This is a list of T cell receptor beta chains from one sample in a study of blood T cell repertoires in COVID-19. The table came from immunoSEQ multiplex PCR; TCRdb's copy has only in-frame clones and leaves some out. The table records roughly 240,000 clones, about 87% of them present only once. Sequences were obtained from PBMCs or T cells enriched from blood (not recorded which). These receptors were collected from a man between 50 and 59 years old who had been exposed to COVID-19. Each CDR3 is given with its conserved first and last residue. A D gene is named only where the DNA matches it firmly. The size field is filled for only some rows; it gives once, few, many or a size class.

size,V,J,D,DNA,CDR3
NA,TRBV28,TRBJ1-2,TRBD1,TGTGCCAGCAGTCCGGGGGACAGCAGGAACTATGGCTACACCTTC,CASSPGDSRNYGYTF
NA,TRBV2,TRBJ1-5,NA,TGTGCCAGCAGTAAGGCCCACTATAGCAATCAGCCCCAGCATTTT,CASSKAHYSNQPQHF
NA,TRBV3-1/TRBV3-2,TRBJ2-2,NA,TGTGCCAGCAGCCCCGGACTCTTCACCGGGGAGCTGTTTTTT,CASSPGLFTGELFF
NA,TRBV20-1,TRBJ2-3,TRBD2,TGCAGTGCTAGTTTGCGGGAGGGCTCAGATACGCAGTATTTT,CSASLREGSDTQYF
once,TRBV11-2,TRBJ1-2,NA,TGTGCCAGCAGCTTAGAAAGGGCCAGGGGTTCAGCTAACACCTTC,CASSLERARGSANTF
NA,TRBV11-3,TRBJ1-1,NA,TGTGCCAGCAGCTGGGGGGTAGGCACTGAAGCTTTCTTT,CASSWGVGTEAFF
NA,TRBV5-6,TRBJ1-5,TRBD1,TGTGCCAGCAGCCGACAGGGTTTGGTGGATAGCAATCAGCCCCAGCATTTT,CASSRQGLVDSNQPQHF
NA,TRBV4-1,TRBJ2-3,TRBD1,TGCGCCAGCAGCCAACGACAGGGGGCGAGGTATGGAGATACGCAGTATTTT,CASSQRQGARYGDTQYF
NA,TRBV2,TRBJ2-1,NA,TGTGCCAGCAGTCCGGACAGCTACAATGAGCAGTTCTTC,CASSPDSYNEQFF
NA,TRBV7-6,TRBJ2-7,NA,TGTGCCAGCAGCTTACCCCCTGACAGGTTTTTTATACACGAGCAGTACTTC,CASSLPPDRFFIHEQYF
once,TRBV21-1,TRBJ1-1,NA,TGTGCCAGCAGCGACACCCCCTGGAGGGGGCGCGGGGCGGAGACTGAAGCTTTCTTT,CASSDTPWRGRGAETEAFF
NA,TRBV6-4,TRBJ2-1,TRBD1,TGTGCCAGCAGTGTGGGACAGGGTCCCCTGTTCTTC,CASSVGQGPLFF
NA,TRBV15,TRBJ1-5,NA,TGTGCCACCAGCGCCCGGTACCAGGATCAGCCCCAGCATTTT,CATSARYQDQPQHF
NA,TRBV2,TRBJ1-2,TRBD1,TGTGCCAGCAGTGATAGGACAGGGAGCTATGGCTACACCTTC,CASSDRTGSYGYTF
NA,TRBV5-1,TRBJ1-6,TRBD1,TGCGCCAGCTGCTGGGACAGCCCCTATAATTCACCCCTCCACTTT,CASCWDSPYNSPLHF
NA,TRBV28,TRBJ1-1,NA,TGTGCCAGCAGTTTGTTCTCCGGGGTCCCTAACACTGAAGCTTTCTTT,CASSLFSGVPNTEAFF
NA,TRBV5-4,TRBJ2-1,NA,TGTGCCAGCAGCTTGATGGGAGGGGGCTCCTACAATGAGCAGTTCTTC,CASSLMGGGSYNEQFF
NA,TRBV25-1,TRBJ1-2,NA,TGTGCCAGCAGTGAATCCGCGACAGCCTATGGCTACACCTTC,CASSESATAYGYTF
once,TRBV19,TRBJ2-2,NA,TGTGCCAGTAGCCGTCAGGGGAGGAACACCGGGGAGCTGTTTTTT,CASSRQGRNTGELFF
NA,TRBV28,TRBJ1-2,TRBD1,TGTGCCAGTTCCGGGACAGGGGACGCCGGCCGAAAAGCTAACTATGGCTACACCTTC,CASSGTGDAGRKANYGYTF
NA,TRBV5-4,TRBJ1-3,NA,TGTGCCAGCACCCCAGGGGCCCCTAACTCTGGAAACACCATATATTTT,CASTPGAPNSGNTIYF
NA,TRBV5-8,TRBJ1-5,NA,TGTGCCAGCAGCGAGGGGGTGGGGGTGCCGGATCAGCCCCAGCATTTT,CASSEGVGVPDQPQHF
NA,TRBV27,TRBJ1-6,NA,TGTGCCAGCAGTCCCTGGGGCAGAGAAAATTCACCCCTCCACTTT,CASSPWGRENSPLHF
once,TRBV19,TRBJ2-6,NA,TGTGCCAGTAGTATACAGGCTCTCACTGGGGCCAACGTCCTGACTTTC,CASSIQALTGANVLTF
NA,TRBV7-8,TRBJ1-1,NA,TGTGCCAGCAGCTTAGGGCTGGCCATGAACACTGAAGCTTTCTTT,CASSLGLAMNTEAFF
NA,TRBV14,TRBJ1-2,NA,TGTGCCAGCAGCCACCCGGAACAGGGTGGATCTCGTGGCTACACCTTC,CASSHPEQGGSRGYTF
once,TRBV18,TRBJ2-6,NA,TGTGCCAGCTCACCCCTAGCGGACAGCTCAGGCGGCTCTGGGGCCAACGTCCTGACTTTC,CASSPLADSSGGSGANVLTF
NA,TRBV2,TRBJ1-5,NA,TGTGCCAGCAGGTTGACAACCTATAGCAATCAGCCCCAGCATTTT,CASRLTTYSNQPQHF
NA,TRBV5-1,TRBJ2-5,NA,TGCGCCAGCAGCTATTTGGGGGGGCCAGAGACCCAGTACTTC,CASSYLGGPETQYF
NA,TRBV6-5,TRBJ1-1,NA,TGTGCCAGCAGTTCCGTAGGGGTGAACACTGAAGCTTTCTTT,CASSSVGVNTEAFF
NA,TRBV7-2,TRBJ1-2,NA,TGTGCCAGCAGCCCGCGAAGACAGGATGGCTACACCTTC,CASSPRRQDGYTF
NA,TRBV7-9,TRBJ1-4,NA,TGTGCCAGCAGCTCACCTCAGGGTGGGCTGTTTTTT,CASSSPQGGLFF
NA,TRBV2,TRBJ1-5,TRBD1,TGTGCCAGCAGCGCCCAGACAGGGGGTAGCAATCAGCCCCAGCATTTT,CASSAQTGGSNQPQHF
NA,TRBV5-1,TRBJ2-7,TRBD1,TGCGCCAGCAGCTCCTTGGGACAGGGGTACGAGCAGTACTTC,CASSSLGQGYEQYF
NA,TRBV7-2,TRBJ2-2,TRBD2,TGTGCCAGCAGCTTGGGCGGGGGGATGAACACCGGGGAGCTGTTTTTT,CASSLGGGMNTGELFF
NA,TRBV5-1,TRBJ2-7,TRBD1,TGCGCCAGCAGCTTCCGACAGGGGCAAACCTACGAGCAGTACTTC,CASSFRQGQTYEQYF
NA,TRBV18,TRBJ2-3,NA,TGTGCCAGCTCCGGTGGACAGTTCCGTACCGGCACAGATACGCAGTATTTT,CASSGGQFRTGTDTQYF
NA,TRBV5-1,TRBJ1-2,TRBD1,TGCGCCAGCAGCTTGCTGGGACAGGGGGACACTGGCTACACCTTC,CASSLLGQGDTGYTF
NA,TRBV2,TRBJ2-3,TRBD2,TGTGCCAGTTCAAAGGGACTAGCGGGATTAACGCAGTATTTT,CASSKGLAGLTQYF
NA,TRBV4-2,TRBJ2-1,NA,TGTGCCAGCAGCCGGGGGGAGTCTAGCGACTCCTACAATGAGCAGTTCTTC,CASSRGESSDSYNEQFF
once,TRBV28,TRBJ2-5,TRBD1,TGTGCCAGCAGTCCCAGGACAGGGCTACGTGGTCAAGAGACCCAGTACTTC,CASSPRTGLRGQETQYF
NA,TRBV2,TRBJ2-3,TRBD1,TGTGCCGCCCCGACAGGGGTCAGACCAGATACGCAGTATTTT,CAAPTGVRPDTQYF
few,TRBV7-9,TRBJ2-3,TRBD2,TGTGCCAGCAGCCCAACCCAGCGGGAGTTTAAACTCTTGCCAGATACGCAGTATTTT,CASSPTQREFKLLPDTQYF
NA,TRBV5-5,TRBJ1-2,NA,TGTGCCAGCAGCACACAGGGATATGGCTACACCTTC,CASSTQGYGYTF
NA,TRBV7-8,TRBJ2-7,NA,TGTGCCAGCAAGTCCGGAGCCTCTGTGTACGAGCAGTACTTC,CASKSGASVYEQYF
NA,TRBV4-2,TRBJ2-5,TRBD1,TGTGCCAGCAGCCAAGAAGGGGGAACAGGGGGCTTTGAGACCCAGTACTTC,CASSQEGGTGGFETQYF
NA,TRBV5-1,TRBJ2-7,TRBD2,TGCGCCAGCAGCTTGGAACCGACTAGCGGGGCGCTGAGCTCCTACGAGCAGTACTTC,CASSLEPTSGALSSYEQYF
NA,TRBV28,TRBJ1-1,NA,TGTGCCAGCAGTCCCCCGCGGGGCGGGCCCTTCGGTGAAGCTTTCTTT,CASSPPRGGPFGEAFF
NA,TRBV6-4,TRBJ1-4,NA,TGTGCCAGCAGTGACGCCGGGGCAACTAATGAAAAACTGTTTTTT,CASSDAGATNEKLFF
NA,TRBV11-3,TRBJ2-7,NA,TGTGCCAGCAGCTTTGCGGGCTCCTACGAGCAGTACTTC,CASSFAGSYEQYF
NA,TRBV5-1,TRBJ2-1,TRBD2,TGCGCCAGCAGCCTTAGACTAGCGGGGGACAATGAGCAGTTCTTC,CASSLRLAGDNEQFF